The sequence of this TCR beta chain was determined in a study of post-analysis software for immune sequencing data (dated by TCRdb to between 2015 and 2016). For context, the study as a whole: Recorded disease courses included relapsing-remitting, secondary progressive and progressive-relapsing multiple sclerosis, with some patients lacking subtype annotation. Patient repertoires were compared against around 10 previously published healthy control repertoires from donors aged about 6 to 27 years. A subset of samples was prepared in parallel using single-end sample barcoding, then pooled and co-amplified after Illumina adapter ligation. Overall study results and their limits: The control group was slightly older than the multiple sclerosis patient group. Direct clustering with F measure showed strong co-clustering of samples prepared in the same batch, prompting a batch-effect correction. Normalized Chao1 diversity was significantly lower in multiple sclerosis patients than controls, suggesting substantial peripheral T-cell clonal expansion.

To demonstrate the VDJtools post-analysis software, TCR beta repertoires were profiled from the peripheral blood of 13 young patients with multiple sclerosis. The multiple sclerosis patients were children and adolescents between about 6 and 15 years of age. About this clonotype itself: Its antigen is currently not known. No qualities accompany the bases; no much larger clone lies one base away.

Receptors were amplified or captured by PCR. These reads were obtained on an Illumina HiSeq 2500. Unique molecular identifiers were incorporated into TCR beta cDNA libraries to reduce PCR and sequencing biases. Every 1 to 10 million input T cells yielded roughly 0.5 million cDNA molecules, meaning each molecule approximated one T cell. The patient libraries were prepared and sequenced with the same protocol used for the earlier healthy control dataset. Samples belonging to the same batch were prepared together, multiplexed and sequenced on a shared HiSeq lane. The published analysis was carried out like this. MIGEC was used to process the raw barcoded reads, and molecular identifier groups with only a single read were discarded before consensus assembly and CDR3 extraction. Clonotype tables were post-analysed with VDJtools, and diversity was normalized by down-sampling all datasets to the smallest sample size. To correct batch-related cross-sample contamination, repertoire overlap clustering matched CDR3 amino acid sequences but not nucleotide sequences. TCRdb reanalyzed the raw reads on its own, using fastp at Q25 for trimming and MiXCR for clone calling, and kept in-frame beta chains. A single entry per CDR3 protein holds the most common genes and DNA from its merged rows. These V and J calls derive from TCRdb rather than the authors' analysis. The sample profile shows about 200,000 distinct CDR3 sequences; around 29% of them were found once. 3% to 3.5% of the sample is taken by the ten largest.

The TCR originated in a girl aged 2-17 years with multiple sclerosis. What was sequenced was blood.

This receptor has the CDR3 CALVGQTNSPLHF. The DNA reads TGTGCCCTGGTGGGACAGACGAATTCACCCCTCCACTTT. The V gene is TRBV19 and the J gene is TRBJ1-6, with 7 middle bases fitting TRBD1. CDR1 and CDR2 are drawn from the germline V gene (reference sequence): LNHDA, SQIVND. The CDR3 spans 13 residues, from the cysteine through the phenylalanine. Left in the record is the CDR3 DNA by itself, 39 bases read in frame from the first base. The germline V and J ends show losses of 11 bases and 7 bases respectively, and no gene match explains 8 bases of the junction.